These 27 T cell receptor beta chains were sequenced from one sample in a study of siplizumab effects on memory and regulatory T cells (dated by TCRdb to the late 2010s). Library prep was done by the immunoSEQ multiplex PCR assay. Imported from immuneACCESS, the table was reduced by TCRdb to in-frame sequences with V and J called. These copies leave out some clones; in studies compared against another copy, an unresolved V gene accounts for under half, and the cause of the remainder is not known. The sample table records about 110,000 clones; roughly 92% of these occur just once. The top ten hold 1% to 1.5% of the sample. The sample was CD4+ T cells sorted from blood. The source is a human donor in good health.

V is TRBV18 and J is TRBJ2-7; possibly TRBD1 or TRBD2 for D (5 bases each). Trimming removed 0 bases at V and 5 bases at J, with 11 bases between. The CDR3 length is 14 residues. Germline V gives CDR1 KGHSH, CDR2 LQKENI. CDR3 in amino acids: CASSPPPGTHEQYF. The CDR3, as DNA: TGTGCCAGCTCACCACCGCCCGGGACCCACGAGCAGTACTTC.

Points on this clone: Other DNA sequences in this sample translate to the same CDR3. The CDR3 nucleotides are TGTGCCAGCAGTGAATGGGCGACAGGGTTGACTGGAAACACCATATATTTT. Translating it yields CASSEWATGLTGNTIYF. This chain links TRBV6-1 with TRBJ1-3, with 7 nucleotides matching TRBD1. Germline loops: CDR1 MNHNS, CDR2 SASEGT. V shed 2 bases, J shed 2 bases, and the junction held 9 bases outside the gene matches. The CDR3 is 17 residues long.

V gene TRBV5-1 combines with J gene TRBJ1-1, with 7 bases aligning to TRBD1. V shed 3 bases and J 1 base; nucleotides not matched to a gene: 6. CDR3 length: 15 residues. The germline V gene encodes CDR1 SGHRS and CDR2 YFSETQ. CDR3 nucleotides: TGCGCCAGCAGCTCCTTGACAGGGCCGAACACTGAAGCTTTCTTT. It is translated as CASSSLTGPNTEAFF.

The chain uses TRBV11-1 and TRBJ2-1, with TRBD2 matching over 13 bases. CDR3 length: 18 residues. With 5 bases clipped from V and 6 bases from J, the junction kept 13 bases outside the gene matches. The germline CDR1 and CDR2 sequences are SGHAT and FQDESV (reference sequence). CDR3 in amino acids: CASSRPRLAGGQANEQFF. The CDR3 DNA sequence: TGTGCCAGCAGCCGCCCAAGACTAGCGGGGGGCCAAGCCAATGAGCAGTTCTTC.

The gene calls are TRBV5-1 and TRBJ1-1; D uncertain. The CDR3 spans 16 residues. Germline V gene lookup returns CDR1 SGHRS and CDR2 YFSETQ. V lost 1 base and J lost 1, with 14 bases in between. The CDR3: CASSLSGSLANTEAFF. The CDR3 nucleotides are TGCGCCAGCAGCTTGTCAGGAAGCTTAGCGAACACTGAAGCTTTCTTT.

CDR3 in DNA: TGCGCCGGATCAGGGGGCAGCTCCTACAATGAGCAGTTCTTC. It is translated as CAGSGGSSYNEQFF. The V call is TRBV23-1, the J call TRBJ2-1, with TRBD1 matching over 8 bases. TRBV23-1 qualifies as an ORF whose function is uncertain. Germline trimming cut 11 bases from V and 0 bases from J; bases unmatched to any gene: 6. The CDR3 covers 14 residues.

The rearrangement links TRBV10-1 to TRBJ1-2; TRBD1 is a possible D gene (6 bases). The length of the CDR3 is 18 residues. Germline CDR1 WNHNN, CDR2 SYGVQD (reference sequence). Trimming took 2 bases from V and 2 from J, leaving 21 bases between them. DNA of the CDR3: TGCGCCAGCAGTGAGGTAAAGGACAGAGGCTACCTCAACTATGGCTACACCTTC. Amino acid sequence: CASSEVKDRGYLNYGYTF.

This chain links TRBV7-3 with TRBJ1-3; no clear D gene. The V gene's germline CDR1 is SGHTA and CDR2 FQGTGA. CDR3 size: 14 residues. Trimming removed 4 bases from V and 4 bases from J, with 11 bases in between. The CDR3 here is CASSSGLPGNTIYF. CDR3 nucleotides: TGTGCCAGCAGCTCAGGACTCCCAGGAAACACCATATATTTT.

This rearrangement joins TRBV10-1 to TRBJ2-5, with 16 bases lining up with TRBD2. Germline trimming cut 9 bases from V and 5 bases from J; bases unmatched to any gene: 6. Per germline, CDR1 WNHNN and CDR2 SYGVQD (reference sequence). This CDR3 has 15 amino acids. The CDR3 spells CARGLAGGPRETQYF. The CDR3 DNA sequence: TGCGCCAGGGGACTAGCGGGAGGGCCGCGGGAGACCCAGTACTTC.

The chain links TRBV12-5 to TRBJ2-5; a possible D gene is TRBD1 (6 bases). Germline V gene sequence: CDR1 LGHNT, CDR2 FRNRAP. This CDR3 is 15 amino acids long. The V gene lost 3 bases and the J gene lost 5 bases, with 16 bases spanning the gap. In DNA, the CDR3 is TGTGCTAGTGGTTTCGGTAACAGGGTAGGGGAGACCCAGTACTTC. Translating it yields CASGFGNRVGETQYF.

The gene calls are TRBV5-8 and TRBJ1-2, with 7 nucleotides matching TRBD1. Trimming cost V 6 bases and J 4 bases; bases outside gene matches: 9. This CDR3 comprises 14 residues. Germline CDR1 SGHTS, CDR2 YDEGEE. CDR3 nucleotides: TGTGCCAGCACCCGAGGACAGGAAGGCTATGGCTACACCTTC. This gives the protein CASTRGQEGYGYTF.

CDR3 DNA: TGTGCCAGCCGGCCGGGACTAGCGCGTCGGGAGCAGTACTTC. Its translation: CASRPGLARREQYF. The gene calls are TRBV27 and TRBJ2-7, with TRBD2 identical over 10 bases. J was trimmed by 7 bases and V by 8 bases; bases with no gene match: 11. Germline V gene lookup returns CDR1 MNHEY and CDR2 SMNVEV (reference sequence). The CDR3 length is 14 residues.

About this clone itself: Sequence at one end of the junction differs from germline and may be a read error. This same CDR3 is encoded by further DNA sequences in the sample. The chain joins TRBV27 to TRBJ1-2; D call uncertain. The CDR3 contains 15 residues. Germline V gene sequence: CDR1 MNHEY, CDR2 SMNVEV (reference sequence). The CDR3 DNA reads TGTGCCAGCAGTTTACGGGGTGCTATTGACTATGGCTATACCTTC. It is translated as CASSLRGAIDYGYTF.

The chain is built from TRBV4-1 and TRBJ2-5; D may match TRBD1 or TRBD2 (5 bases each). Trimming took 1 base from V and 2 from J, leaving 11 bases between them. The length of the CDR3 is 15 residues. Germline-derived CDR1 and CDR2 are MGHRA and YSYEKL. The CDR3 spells CASSQGVWGQETQYF. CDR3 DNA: TGCGCCAGCAGCCAAGGGGTGTGGGGGCAAGAGACCCAGTACTTC.

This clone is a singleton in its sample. CDR3 loop: CASSLPAGRGTDTQYF. CDR3 DNA sequence: TGTGCCAGCAGCTTACCCGCGGGGAGAGGTACAGATACGCAGTATTTT. The rearrangement links TRBV5-4 to TRBJ2-3, with D maybe TRBD2 (6 bases). CDR1 is SGHNT, CDR2 YYREEE, per germline (reference sequence). V lost 2 bases and J 3 bases, leaving 16 bases between the germline ends. The CDR3 is 16 amino acids.

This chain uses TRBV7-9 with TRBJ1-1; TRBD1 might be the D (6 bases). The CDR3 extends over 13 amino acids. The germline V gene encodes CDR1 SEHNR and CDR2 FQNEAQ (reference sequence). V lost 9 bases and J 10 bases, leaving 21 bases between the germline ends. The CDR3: CASNPGGRAPAFF. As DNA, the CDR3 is TGTGCCAGTAACCCGGGGGGGCGAGCGCCAGCTTTCTTT.

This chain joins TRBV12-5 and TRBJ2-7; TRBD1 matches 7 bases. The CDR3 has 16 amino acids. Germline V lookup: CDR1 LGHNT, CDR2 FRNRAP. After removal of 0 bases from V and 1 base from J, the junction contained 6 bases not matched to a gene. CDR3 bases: TGTGCTAGTGGTTTGGTGACCGGGACAGTTTCCTACGAGCAGTACTTC. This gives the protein CASGLVTGTVSYEQYF.

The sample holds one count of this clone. CDR3 sequence: CASIQQGTEAFF. The CDR3, as DNA: TGTGCCAGCATCCAACAGGGTACTGAAGCTTTCTTT. The genes are TRBV2 and TRBJ1-1, with D possibly being TRBD1 (6 bases). The germline CDR1 and CDR2 sequences are SNHLY and FYNNEI. Trimming cost V 7 bases and J 5 bases, with 11 bases left between them. The CDR3 has 12 residues.

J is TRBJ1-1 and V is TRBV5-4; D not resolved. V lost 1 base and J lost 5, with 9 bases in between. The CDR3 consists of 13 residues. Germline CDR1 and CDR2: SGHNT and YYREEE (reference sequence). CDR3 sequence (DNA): TGTGCCAGCAGCTTGCAGAGGTCGACTGAAGCTTTCTTT. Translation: CASSLQRSTEAFF.

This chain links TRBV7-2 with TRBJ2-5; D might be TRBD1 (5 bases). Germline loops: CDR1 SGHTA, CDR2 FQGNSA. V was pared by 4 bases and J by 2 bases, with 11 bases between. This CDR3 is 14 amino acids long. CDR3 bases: TGTGCCAGCAGCTCCCTGGGGCCTCAAGAGACCCAGTACTTC. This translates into CASSSLGPQETQYF.

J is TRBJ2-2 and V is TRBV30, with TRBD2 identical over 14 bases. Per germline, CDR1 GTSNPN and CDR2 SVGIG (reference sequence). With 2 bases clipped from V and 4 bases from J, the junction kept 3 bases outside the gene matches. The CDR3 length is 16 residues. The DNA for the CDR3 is TGTGCCTGGAGTCCCGGACTAGCGGGGGGCACCGGGGAGCTGTTTTTT. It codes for CAWSPGLAGGTGELFF.

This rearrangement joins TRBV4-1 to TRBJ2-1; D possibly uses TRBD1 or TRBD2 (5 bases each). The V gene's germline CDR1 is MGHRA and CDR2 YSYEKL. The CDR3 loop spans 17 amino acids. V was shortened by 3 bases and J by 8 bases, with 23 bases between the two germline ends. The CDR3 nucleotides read TGCGCCAGCAGCCAGTGGGGGTTGGTGAGCTCCCCCGATGAGCAGTTCTTC. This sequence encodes CASSQWGLVSSPDEQFF.

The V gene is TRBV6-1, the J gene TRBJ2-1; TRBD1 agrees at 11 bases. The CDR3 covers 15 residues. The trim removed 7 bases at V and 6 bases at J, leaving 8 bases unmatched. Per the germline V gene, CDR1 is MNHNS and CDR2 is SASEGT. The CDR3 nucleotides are TGTGCCAGCAAGCCAGGGACAGGGGGTGTCAATGAGCAGTTCTTC. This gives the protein CASKPGTGGVNEQFF.

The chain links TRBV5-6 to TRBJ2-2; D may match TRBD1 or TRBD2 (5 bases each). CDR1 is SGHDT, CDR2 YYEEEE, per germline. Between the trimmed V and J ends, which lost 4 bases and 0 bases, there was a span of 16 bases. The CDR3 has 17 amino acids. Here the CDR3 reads CASSPILGESNTGELFF. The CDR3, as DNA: TGTGCCAGCAGCCCTATACTGGGGGAATCGAACACCGGGGAGCTGTTTTTT.

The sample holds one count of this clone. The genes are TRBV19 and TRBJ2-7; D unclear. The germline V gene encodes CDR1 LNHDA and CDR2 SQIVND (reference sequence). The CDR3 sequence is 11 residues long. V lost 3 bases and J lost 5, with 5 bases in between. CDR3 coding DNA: TGTGCCAGTAGTATTAGTCACGAGCAGTACTTC. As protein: CASSISHEQYF.

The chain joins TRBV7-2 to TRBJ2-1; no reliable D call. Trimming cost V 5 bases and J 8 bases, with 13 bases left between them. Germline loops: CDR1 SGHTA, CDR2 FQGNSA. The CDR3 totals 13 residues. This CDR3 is CASSNLYGDEQFF. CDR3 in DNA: TGTGCCAGCAGCAACTTGTACGGAGATGAGCAGTTCTTC.

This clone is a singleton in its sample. CDR3 region: CASSWSPTNEKLFF. The CDR3, as DNA: TGTGCCAGCAGCTGGTCCCCAACTAATGAAAAACTGTTTTTT. The chain joins TRBV5-6 to TRBJ1-4, with D unresolved. This CDR3 is 14 amino acids long. Germline assignment: CDR1 SGHDT and CDR2 YYEEEE. Trimming took off 3 bases at V and 0 bases at J, with 6 bases between the two ends.